Below are 17 T cell receptor beta chains sequenced from a single sample in a study of T cell clonotyping in hematopoietic cell transplantation. The protocol was immunoSEQ multiplex PCR, while the TCRdb copy is restricted to in-frame clones and leaves out a portion. The table shows about 11,000 clones, with approximately 46% occurring only once. The material sequenced was PBMCs, taken 30 days after allogeneic stem cell transplant. Source of these receptors: a male patient in his fifties who had an allogeneic stem cell transplant from an unrelated donor, so the T cells may come from the graft donor. Some clones in this sample may be carry-over from other donors' samples.

The chain couples TRBV7-2 to TRBJ2-5; no firm D call. The end of the DNA is better explained by TRBJ2-7, so the J call may be wrong. The CDR3 loop spans 14 amino acids. Germline lookup yields CDR1 SGHTA and CDR2 FQGNSA. The CDR3 DNA sequence: TGTGCCAGCAGCTTAGGGCAGAACTCCTACGAGCAGTACTTC. This gives the protein CASSLGQNSYEQYF.

This chain uses TRBV7-9 with TRBJ1-1, with D uncertain. This CDR3 comprises 12 residues. The germline gives CDR1 SEHNR, CDR2 FQNEAQ (reference sequence). V shed 5 bases and J shed 7 bases, with 11 bases lying between them. The CDR3 protein is CASSPSPGEAFF. CDR3 DNA sequence: TGTGCCAGCAGCCCCTCGCCAGGTGAAGCTTTCTTT.

This clone was counted a single time. The chain is built from TRBV2 and TRBJ2-3; D not certain. Germline CDR1 reads SNHLY; CDR2 reads FYNNEI. Trimming removed 6 bases from V and 2 bases from J, with 9 bases in between. The CDR3 loop spans 13 amino acids. Here the CDR3 reads CASSPPFTDTQYF. As DNA, the CDR3 is TGTGCCAGCAGCCCCCCCTTCACAGATACGCAGTATTTT. Together with reference TRBV2 and TRBJ2-3, the CDR3 gives the full variable domain: EPEVTQTPSHQVTQMGQEVILRCVPISNHLYFYWYRQILGQKVEFLVSFYNNEISEKSEIFDDQFSVERPDGSNFTLKIRSTKLEDSAMYFCASSPPFTDTQYFGPGTRLTVL.

This clone was picked up a small number of times. The chain employs TRBV13 and TRBJ2-5, with 10 bases aligning to TRBD1. Germline V gene data show CDR1 as PRHDT and CDR2 as FYEKMQ (reference sequence). CDR3 length equals 15 residues. The ends lost 5 bases at V and 5 bases at J; junction bases unmatched: 8. This chain's CDR3 is CASSRQTGGGETQYF. DNA of the CDR3: TGTGCCAGCAGCCGCCAGACAGGGGGCGGGGAGACCCAGTACTTC. Complete variable domain (other parts from reference TRBV13 and TRBJ2-5): AAGVIQSPRHLIKEKRETATLKCYPIPRHDTVYWYQQGPGQDPQFLISFYEKMQSDKGSIPDRFSAQQFSDYHSELNMSSLELGDSALYFCASSRQTGGGETQYFGPGTRLLVL.

This clone is categorized as large (0.1 to 1%). The chain is built from TRBV25-1 and TRBJ2-5, with D possibly being TRBD1 or TRBD2 (5 bases each). The CDR3 extends over 14 amino acids. V lost 2 bases and J 0 bases, leaving 7 bases between the germline ends. The germline V gene encodes CDR1 MGHDK and CDR2 SYGVNS. The CDR3 coding sequence is TGTGCCAGCAGTGAAAGGGGACACCAAGAGACCCAGTACTTC. This gives the protein CASSERGHQETQYF.

The V and J genes are TRBV4-2 and TRBJ2-1; 7 nucleotides agree with TRBD2. The length of the CDR3 is 15 residues. Germline loops: CDR1 LGHNA, CDR2 YNFKEQ. Unmatched junction bases numbered 14, after V lost 5 bases and J lost 10 bases. Here the CDR3 DNA reads TGTGCCAGCAGCATCTGGGACTACCTCAGCGAGGAGCAGTTCTTC. Protein: CASSIWDYLSEEQFF.

This clone came up a few times. The CDR3: CASSRTGVEQYF. For the CDR3, the DNA is TGTGCCAGCAGCCGAACAGGGGTTGAGCAGTACTTC. The genes are TRBV27 and TRBJ2-7, with 7 positions matching TRBD1. The CDR3 consists of 12 residues. Germline V gene lookup returns CDR1 MNHEY and CDR2 SMNVEV (reference sequence). The trim removed 6 bases at V and 7 bases at J, leaving 6 bases unmatched.

This clone has just a few counts. The gene calls are TRBV5-6 and TRBJ2-7; 10 nucleotides agree with TRBD1. V shed 1 base, J shed 3 bases, and the junction held 13 bases outside the gene matches. The CDR3 loop spans 18 amino acids. Per germline, CDR1 SGHDT and CDR2 YYEEEE. CDR3 in amino acids: CASSLRPPGQGLVYEQYF. CDR3 coding DNA: TGTGCCAGCAGCTTGAGGCCCCCGGGACAGGGGTTGGTCTACGAGCAGTACTTC.

The chain carries TRBV7-2 and TRBJ2-3; 7 bases are a match to TRBD2. Germline V gene sequence: CDR1 SGHTA, CDR2 FQGNSA. J was trimmed by 1 base and V by 4 bases; bases with no gene match: 8. This CDR3 has 16 amino acids. The CDR3 loop reads CASSWAGLGGTDTQYF. CDR3 in DNA: TGTGCCAGCAGCTGGGCAGGACTAGGTGGCACAGATACGCAGTATTTT.

The CDR3 sequence is CASSLEVIGELFF. Here the CDR3 DNA reads TGTGCCAGCAGCTTGGAGGTTATCGGGGAGCTGTTTTTT. The chain is built from TRBV5-4 and TRBJ2-2; D remains unclear. The CDR3 is made up of 13 amino acids. The V end was cut by 0 bases, the J end by 7 bases, with 7 bases between. Germline loops: CDR1 SGHNT, CDR2 YYREEE (reference sequence).

A few counts support this clone. The chain employs TRBV30 and TRBJ2-7; 7 bases map to TRBD1. Germline CDR1 and CDR2: GTSNPN and SVGIG (reference sequence). V lost 4 bases, J lost 2 bases, and 8 bases stayed unmatched. This CDR3 contains 14 residues. CDR3 sequence: CAWTRSTGPYEQYF. DNA for the CDR3: TGTGCCTGGACCAGATCGACAGGGCCCTACGAGCAGTACTTC.

V gene TRBV2 combines with J gene TRBJ2-5; 7 bases map to TRBD1. The V segment lost 3 bases and the J segment 5 bases; nucleotides outside the gene matches: 3. Germline CDR1 is SNHLY and CDR2 is FYNNEI. The CDR3 loop spans 13 amino acids. The CDR3 is CASSETGLETQYF. The CDR3 DNA sequence: TGTGCCAGCAGTGAGACAGGGTTGGAGACCCAGTACTTC.

The chain couples TRBV9 to TRBJ2-5, with 12 nucleotides matching TRBD2. CDR3 length: 16 amino acids. V lost 1 base and J lost 4; bases outside the gene matches: 5. The V gene's germline CDR1 is SGDLS and CDR2 YYNGEE. The CDR3 sequence: CASSVTGLAGSETQYF. The DNA for the CDR3 is TGTGCCAGCAGCGTAACCGGACTAGCGGGGTCAGAGACCCAGTACTTC.

This sequence joins TRBV30 and TRBJ2-7; D might be TRBD2 (6 bases). The CDR3 runs to 14 residues. The V end lost 1 base, the J end lost 3 bases, and 13 bases lay between the germline ends. Germline V gene sequence: CDR1 GTSNPN, CDR2 SVGIG (reference sequence). Written as DNA, the CDR3 is TGTGCCTGGAGTGATACTAGCACCAACTACGAGCAGTACTTC. As protein: CAWSDTSTNYEQYF.

This clone was observed a handful of times. V is TRBV4-1 and J is TRBJ2-7, with no clear D. The V gene lost 7 bases and the J gene lost 4 bases, with 20 bases spanning the gap. Germline V gene sequence: CDR1 MGHRA, CDR2 YSYEKL. This CDR3 is 15 amino acids long. The CDR3 DNA reads TGCGCCAGCACCCCGTCTTTAGGAGTCTCTTACGAGCAGTACTTC. Its protein product is CASTPSLGVSYEQYF.

J is TRBJ2-3 and V is TRBV27; TRBD1 aligns across 9 bases. This CDR3 contains 17 residues. Germline assignment: CDR1 MNHEY and CDR2 SMNVEV (reference sequence). J was trimmed by 0 bases and V by 2 bases; bases with no gene match: 6. CDR3 bases: TGTGCCAGCAGTTTAAGGGGGACAGGGTGGAGCACAGATACGCAGTATTTT. Protein sequence: CASSLRGTGWSTDTQYF.

This clone is large by share. This chain connects TRBV4-1 to TRBJ1-6; TRBD1 aligns across 7 bases. Germline V lookup: CDR1 MGHRA, CDR2 YSYEKL. The V segment lost 3 bases and the J segment 4 bases; nucleotides outside the gene matches: 3. CDR3 length equals 15 residues. In DNA form, the CDR3 reads TGCGCCAGCAGCCAGCCGGGACAGTATAATTCACCCCTCCACTTT. It encodes CASSQPGQYNSPLHF.